These T cell receptor beta chains were read from a single sample in a study of post-analysis software for immune sequencing data. TCRdb reprocessed the PCR reads with MiXCR, giving one entry per CDR3 protein. The sample includes hundreds of thousands of distinct CDR3 sequences, 44% of them seen just once. The material sequenced was blood. These receptors originate from a girl aged 10-17 years with multiple sclerosis. Both conserved end residues are part of each CDR3. D genes are given only for firm matches. Not every row has a clone size; where given, it reads once, few, many or a size class.

few	.	TRBV6-5	TRBJ1-1	CASSPWNRRNTEAFF	TGTGCCAGCAGTCCGTGGAACAGGCGGAACACTGAAGCTTTCTTT
.	.	TRBV12-3/TRBV12-4	TRBJ1-1	CASSLVPRVLNTEAFF	TGTGCCAGCAGCCTGGTCCCCAGGGTGCTCAACACTGAAGCTTTCTTT
.	.	TRBV7-8	TRBJ2-3	CASSLVRGNTQYF	TGTGCCAGCAGCTTAGTGAGAGGAAATACGCAGTATTTT
.	.	TRBV5-1	TRBJ2-3	CASSLGDYLTDTQYF	TGCGCCAGCAGCTTGGGGGATTACCTCACAGATACGCAGTATTTT
.	TRBD2	TRBV30	TRBJ2-7	CAWRDGRARYEQYF	TGTGCCTGGAGAGACGGGAGGGCCCGCTACGAGCAGTACTTC
few	.	TRBV7-2	TRBJ1-2	CASSWAGTNYGYTF	TGTGCCAGCAGCTGGGCAGGGACTAACTATGGCTACACCTTC
few	.	TRBV20-1	TRBJ2-1	CSALTGKTYNEQFF	TGCAGTGCGCTAACAGGGAAAACCTACAATGAGCAGTTCTTC
.	TRBD1	TRBV7-9	TRBJ2-5	CASSLAPGQGKETQYF	TGTGCCAGCAGCTTAGCGCCGGGACAGGGGAAAGAGACCCAGTACTTC
.	TRBD1	TRBV3-1	TRBJ2-1	CASSLRQGTEQFF	TGTGCCAGCAGCCTCCGACAGGGTACTGAGCAGTTCTTC
.	.	TRBV12-3/TRBV12-4	TRBJ2-4	CASSLPRQLAKNIQYF	TGTGCCAGCAGTTTACCCCGACAGCTAGCCAAAAACATTCAGTACTTC
few	TRBD1	TRBV12-3/TRBV12-4	TRBJ2-5	CASSFDRAGVTQYF	TGTGCCAGCAGTTTTGACAGGGCCGGAGTGACCCAGTACTTC
.	TRBD1	TRBV20-1	TRBJ2-4	CSAIDRAAENIQYF	TGCAGTGCTATCGACAGGGCAGCGGAAAACATTCAGTACTTC
once	TRBD1	TRBV27	TRBJ2-7	CASRTGDTGELYF	TGTGCCAGCAGGACAGGGGACACCGGGGAGCTGTACTTC
.	.	TRBV24-1	TRBJ2-5	CATSDPGLNQETQYF	TGTGCCACCAGTGACCCAGGGCTCAACCAAGAGACCCAGTACTTC
.	.	TRBV30	TRBJ1-5	CAWGPGPVNQPQHF	TGTGCCTGGGGACCAGGGCCGGTCAATCAGCCCCAGCATTTT
few	TRBD1	TRBV5-5	TRBJ1-1	CASSLHGTGYGEAFF	TGTGCCAGCAGCTTGCACGGGACAGGTTATGGTGAAGCTTTCTTT
.	.	TRBV20-1	TRBJ2-7	CSARGPDIYEQYF	TGCAGTGCTAGAGGGCCGGACATCTACGAGCAGTACTTC
few	TRBD1	TRBV7-9	TRBJ2-7	CASSLAPGGEDEQYF	TGTGCCAGCAGCTTAGCTCCAGGGGGAGAAGACGAGCAGTACTTC
many	.	TRBV6-5	TRBJ2-5	CASARRREETQYF	TGTGCCAGCGCAAGACGTCGGGAAGAGACCCAGTACTTC
.	.	TRBV29-1	TRBJ2-5	CSVDYSSVNQETQYF	TGCAGCGTTGATTATTCTAGCGTAAATCAAGAGACCCAGTACTTC
.	.	TRBV7-8	TRBJ1-3	CASSLLDGGNTIYF	TGTGCCAGCAGCCTACTAGACGGAGGAAACACCATATATTTT
.	TRBD2	TRBV20-1	TRBJ2-3	CSARRDSGGRSTDTQYF	TGCAGTGCTAGAAGGGATAGCGGGGGCCGTAGCACAGATACGCAGTATTTT
.	.	TRBV3-1	TRBJ1-3	CASSRSGGSGNTIYF	TGTGCCAGCAGCCGGTCCGGGGGCTCTGGAAACACCATATATTTT
.	.	TRBV20-1	TRBJ1-2	CSASRTNYGYTF	TGCAGTGCTAGCCGGACTAACTATGGCTACACCTTC
.	.	TRBV6-5	TRBJ2-3	CASSYIGDPSTDTQYF	TGTGCCAGCAGTTACATAGGGGACCCTAGCACAGATACGCAGTATTTT
.	.	TRBV12-3/TRBV12-4	TRBJ1-2	CASMGATYGYTF	TGTGCCAGCATGGGGGCCACCTATGGCTACACCTTC
.	.	TRBV12-3/TRBV12-4	TRBJ1-2	CASSFGGMGYGYTF	TGTGCCAGCAGTTTTGGGGGAATGGGATATGGCTACACCTTC
few	TRBD2	TRBV5-1	TRBJ2-1	CASSFSLAESSYNEQFF	TGCGCCAGCAGCTTTAGCCTAGCGGAAAGCTCCTACAATGAGCAGTTCTTC
.	.	TRBV2	TRBJ2-5	CASSEGGRGVETQYF	TGTGCCAGCAGTGAAGGTGGCAGGGGTGTGGAGACCCAGTACTTC
.	TRBD2	TRBV3-1	TRBJ2-5	CASTEGLAVQETQYF	TGTGCCAGCACCGAAGGACTAGCAGTCCAAGAGACCCAGTACTTC
few	.	TRBV12-3/TRBV12-4	TRBJ1-2	CASSLAPATYYGYTF	TGTGCCAGCAGTTTAGCCCCGGCCACCTACTATGGCTACACCTTC
.	.	TRBV12-3/TRBV12-4	TRBJ2-3	CASSLDSRTQYF	TGTGCCAGCAGTCTGGACAGTCGGACGCAGTATTTT
.	.	TRBV13	TRBJ2-5	CASSSGIFGETQYF	TGTGCCAGCAGCTCCGGGATATTCGGGGAGACCCAGTACTTC
few	TRBD2	TRBV20-1	TRBJ2-3	CSAYAGGRVTDTQYF	TGCAGTGCGTATGCGGGAGGTCGGGTCACAGATACGCAGTATTTT
.	.	TRBV12-3/TRBV12-4	TRBJ2-7	CASSRTAGSLEQYF	TGTGCCAGCTCGCGGACGGCCGGTAGTCTCGAGCAGTACTTC
.	TRBD2	TRBV29-1	TRBJ2-7	CSVEDQLAGYYEQYF	TGCAGCGTTGAAGATCAGCTAGCGGGGTACTACGAGCAGTACTTC
few	TRBD1	TRBV6-5	TRBJ2-4	CASSQGTGNIQYF	TGTGCCAGCAGTCAAGGGACAGGAAACATTCAGTACTTC
.	.	TRBV13	TRBJ2-5	CASSLTATPGETQYF	TGTGCCAGCAGCTTAACGGCAACGCCCGGGGAGACCCAGTACTTC
.	.	TRBV6-5	TRBJ2-3	CASSSPRGSTDTQYF	TGTGCCAGCAGTTCCCCCCGCGGGAGCACAGATACGCAGTATTTT
.	.	TRBV10-3	TRBJ1-5	CAISESGRSLQPQHF	TGTGCCATCAGTGAGTCGGGAAGAAGTTTGCAGCCCCAGCATTTT
.	TRBD2	TRBV20-1	TRBJ2-3	CSGRTSSDTQYF	TGCAGTGGTAGGACTAGTTCTGATACGCAGTATTTT
.	.	TRBV21-1	TRBJ2-5	CASSTPRTETQYF	TGTGCCAGCAGCACACCAAGAACGGAGACCCAGTACTTC
.	TRBD1	TRBV4-1	TRBJ2-3	CASSQVSRGRDTQYF	TGCGCCAGCAGCCAAGTCAGCAGGGGGCGAGATACGCAGTATTTT
.	.	TRBV5-1	TRBJ2-7	CASSVGTSHEQYF	TGCGCCAGCAGCGTTGGCACCTCCCACGAGCAGTACTTC
.	.	TRBV2	TRBJ2-5	CASSGLQETQYF	TGTGCCAGCTCGGGGCTTCAAGAGACCCAGTACTTC
few	.	TRBV6-1	TRBJ2-7	CASSETAVGGLYEQYF	TGTGCCAGCAGTGAGACCGCGGTAGGGGGTTTATACGAGCAGTACTTC
.	.	TRBV13	TRBJ2-7	CASSLGRDLAYEQYF	TGTGCCAGCAGCTTAGGCCGGGACCTCGCCTACGAGCAGTACTTC
.	.	TRBV7-9	TRBJ1-2	CASYRGAGTDLYGYTF	TGTGCCAGCTATCGAGGGGCAGGGACCGATTTATATGGCTACACCTTC
.	TRBD1	TRBV5-1	TRBJ2-7	CTSSLGRQGVGEQYF	TGCACCAGCAGCTTGGGAAGACAGGGAGTAGGCGAGCAGTACTTC
few	.	TRBV5-1	TRBJ2-3	CASSSRSGDTQYF	TGCGCCAGCAGCTCGAGAAGCGGGGATACGCAGTATTTT
few	.	TRBV20-1	TRBJ2-1	CSARDWGRTNNEQFF	TGCAGTGCTAGAGATTGGGGCAGGACCAACAATGAGCAGTTCTTC